Reported below is one T cell receptor (beta chain). Its matching antigen is unknown. The PCR made use of 60 Vbeta and 13 Jbeta primers. This table comes from immunoSEQ multiplex PCR, and its TCRdb copy is limited to in-frame clones, with some not included. The sample carries 65,000 to 100,000 clones, 75% recorded once. The data are from a study of cytomegalovirus exposure and HLA in healthy donors. The CDR3 runs to 17 residues. V lost 0 bases and J 2 bases, leaving 16 bases between the germline ends. Germline V gene lookup returns CDR1 MGHRA and CDR2 YSYEKL. Findings and caveats of the study: An analysis done earlier found most TCR beta V segments productive about 87% or about 30% of the time. As a later analysis showed, a missense DCLRE1C variant was linked to trimming of TCR beta V- and J-genes.

Sequenced sample: PBMCs. This receptor was identified in a middle-aged man in good health and CMV-seronegative. This rearrangement joins TRBV4-1 to TRBJ2-5; possible D gene TRBD2, 7 bases. The CDR3 spells CASSQEGWEGEQETQYF. The CDR3 DNA sequence: TGCGCCAGCAGCCAAGAGGGGTGGGAGGGGGAACAAGAGACCCAGTACTTC.